This T cell receptor (beta chain) came from a study of radiation and T cells in renal cell carcinoma. The method was immunoSEQ multiplex PCR; TCRdb's version includes in-frame clones alone and lacks a portion of them. Of roughly 100,000 clones in the sample, 80% to 90% are singletons; the top ten hold 6.5% to 8%. Trimming shortened V by 0 bases and J by 4 bases, and 9 bases separated the two germline ends. The CDR3 consists of 14 residues. Germline V gene lookup returns CDR1 WNHNN and CDR2 SYGVQD (reference sequence). Time point of the sample: blood 4 weeks post-SBRT, at nephrectomy. Treatment indicated: 15 Gy SBRT to primary tumor, nephrectomy 4 weeks later.

The sample consisted of blood, taken from a patient whose treatment included radiotherapy and nephrectomy. The chain combines TRBV10-1 with TRBJ1-1; maybe TRBD1 (5 bases). This TCR was sampled from a man in his 60s with renal cell carcinoma. This CDR3 is CASSESGRVTEAFF. The CDR3 nucleotides are TGCGCCAGCAGTGAGTCGGGACGGGTCACTGAAGCTTTCTTT.